The source of this TCR beta chain is a study of persistence of HIV-infected CD4 T cells. An overlapping HIV-1 Gag peptide pool stimulated these cells at 0.95 to 1 ug/peptide/mL. CD40L/CD69 double-negative CD45RO-high memory CD4+ T cells were collected. The libraries were made with immunoSEQ version 4 in survey mode. TCRdb's copy holds only in-frame clones and misses some; the assay was immunoSEQ multiplex PCR. The sample holds around 60,000 clones, 65% to 75% seen once. The CDR3 is 15 amino acids. The V end was cut by 7 bases, the J end by 2 bases, with 14 bases between. Germline V gene lookup returns CDR1 MNHEY and CDR2 SVGAGI. Study results and caveats: Proviral oligoclonality tracked with TCR oligoclonality within the same sorted cells. Antigen-responding cells were enriched for degenerate expanded CDR3beta sequences.

On this clone: Its target is not known.

The chain carries TRBV6-5 and TRBJ1-4; D gene unclear. This TCR was sampled from an adult man with HIV who was CMV-seropositive. The starting material was CD4+ T cells sorted from PBMCs after 18-hour stimulation, obtained from a patient who received antiretroviral therapy. The CDR3 coding sequence is TGTGCCAGCAAAAGGGATTGGCAGACTAATGAAAAACTGTTTTTT. Protein sequence: CASKRDWQTNEKLFF.